This T cell receptor (beta chain) originates from a study of blood T cell repertoires in COVID-19. The CDR3 runs to 17 residues. Germline CDR1 reads LNHDA; CDR2 reads SQIVND (reference sequence). After removal of 9 bases from V and 14 bases from J, the junction contained 24 bases not matched to a gene. Assay used: immunoSEQ multiplex PCR; TCRdb lists only in-frame clones, some missing. The sample consists of hundreds of thousands of clones, 65% to 90% of them appearing once. The J gene is TRBJ1-4, the V gene TRBV19; 10 bases line up with TRBD1. The receptor's source is a human donor in a cohort sampled during active COVID-19. Input material: peripheral blood. The CDR3 spells CASDPGTGAAYLKGLFF. The CDR3 nucleotides are TGTGCCAGCGACCCCGGGACAGGGGCCGCGTACCTAAAAGGGCTGTTTTTT.